Shown below are 31 T cell receptor beta chains from a single sample sequenced in a study of beta chain features in type 1 diabetes. Broader study findings: Shortening of TCRB CDR3s, moderate but significant, appeared in all four CD4+ subsets of Type 1 diabetes patients.

Antigen specificity for these receptors is unknown. The isolated RNA, all of it, was reverse transcribed, so expressed TCRB transcripts were what got sequenced. Data came from immunoSEQ multiplex PCR; TCRdb stores just in-frame clones and leaves some out. The sample yields a few hundred thousand clones, around a tenth seen once. Source material: central memory CD4+ T cells from blood. These receptors were taken from a man aged 25 to 45 with type 1 diabetes.

This clone was picked up a small number of times. This chain links TRBV7-2 with TRBJ1-2, with a possible D match to TRBD1 (5 bases). In germline, CDR1 is SGHTA, CDR2 FQGNSA. V lost 5 bases and J 3 bases, leaving 13 bases between the germline ends. The CDR3 is made up of 14 amino acids. Here the CDR3 reads CASSTGPGYYGYTF. The CDR3 DNA reads TGTGCCAGCAGCACAGGCCCGGGCTACTATGGCTACACCTTC.

In its sample, this clone was seen many times. This rearrangement joins TRBV29-1 to TRBJ2-4, with 7 bases matching TRBD1. This CDR3 is built from 13 residues. Looked up from germline, CDR1 is SQVTM and CDR2 is ANQGSEA. V trimming: 5 bases; J trimming: 1 base; junction bases outside the gene matches: 2. This CDR3 reads CSVTGVAKNIQYF. The CDR3 coding sequence is TGCAGCGTTACAGGGGTGGCCAAAAACATTCAGTACTTC.

The V call is TRBV7-2, the J call TRBJ2-3, with 8 bases fitting TRBD1. The CDR3 sequence is 17 residues long. Unmatched junction bases numbered 12, after V lost 5 bases and J lost 2 bases. Germline CDR1 SGHTA, CDR2 FQGNSA. DNA of the CDR3: TGTGCCAGCAGCGCATATGGACAGGGACCCTCCACAGATACGCAGTATTTT. Its translation is CASSAYGQGPSTDTQYF. Looking up the rest from reference TRBV7-2 and TRBJ2-3 gives the full variable domain: GAGVSQSPSNKVTEKGKDVELRCDPISGHTALYWYRQSLGQGLEFLIYFQGNSAPDKSGLPSDRFSAERTGGSVSTLTIQRTQQEDSAVYLCASSAYGQGPSTDTQYFGPGTRLTVL.

The chain has TRBV11-3 and TRBJ2-2; TRBD1 matches at 11 bases. The V segment lost 5 bases and the J segment 4 bases; nucleotides outside the gene matches: 6. The CDR3 extends over 16 amino acids. Germline values: CDR1 SGHNT, CDR2 YENEEA. In nucleotides, the CDR3 is TGTGCCAGCAGCCCTCAGGGGACAGGGGGCACCGGGGAGCTGTTTTTT. Protein product: CASSPQGTGGTGELFF. The full variable domain, its missing parts supplied by reference TRBV11-3 and TRBJ2-2, is EAGVVQSPRYKIIEKKQPVAFWCNPISGHNTLYWYLQNLGQGPELLIRYENEEAVDDSQLPKDRFSAERLKGVDSTLKIQPAELGDSAVYLCASSPQGTGGTGELFFGEGSRLTVL.

This clone occurred a few times. V and J are TRBV11-2 and TRBJ2-1; D could derive from TRBD1 or TRBD2 (5 bases each). The CDR3 totals 13 residues. Trimming shortened V by 5 bases and J by 12 bases, and 17 bases separated the two germline ends. CDR1 SGHAT and CDR2 FQNNGV come from the germline V gene. CDR3 in DNA: TGTGCCAGCAGCGTCGAAACGGGGCTTTGGCAGTTCTTC. Translating it yields CASSVETGLWQFF.

This clone was counted only a few times. CDR3 protein: CASSLSDSTDTQYF. In DNA form, the CDR3 reads TGCGCCAGCAGCTTGTCGGACAGCACAGATACGCAGTATTTT. The gene calls are TRBV5-1 and TRBJ2-3; no reliable D call. CDR3 length: 14 amino acids. CDR1 SGHRS and CDR2 YFSETQ come from the germline V gene. V shed 1 base and J shed 0 bases, with 6 bases lying between them. Drawing the rest from reference TRBV5-1 and TRBJ2-3, the complete variable domain is KAGVTQTPRYLIKTRGQQVTLSCSPISGHRSVSWYQQTPGQGLQFLFEYFSETQRNKGNFPGRFSGRQFSNSRSEMNVSTLELGDSALYLCASSLSDSTDTQYFGPGTRLTVL.

This clone has ten or more counts. V and J are TRBV9 and TRBJ1-4, with unresolved D. V was clipped by 3 bases and J by 6 bases, with 15 bases between them. CDR3 length: 15 residues. Germline values: CDR1 SGDLS, CDR2 YYNGEE. In DNA form, the CDR3 reads TGTGCCAGCAGCGGGCCGGGCCTGGGTGATGAAAAACTGTTTTTT. Protein sequence: CASSGPGLGDEKLFF.

On this clone itself: This sequence may be a read error, since a much larger clone differs from it by one base. Other DNA sequences in this specimen translate into the identical CDR3. This chain uses TRBV30 with TRBJ2-6; either TRBD1 or TRBD2 may supply D (7 bases each). Germline V lookup: CDR1 GTSNPN, CDR2 SVGIG (reference sequence). The CDR3 covers 17 residues. The CDR3 loop is CAGSRGRGGSGANVLTF. The CDR3 bases are TGTGCCGGGAGTCGTGGCAGGGGGGGATCTGGGGCCAACGTCCTGACTTTC.

This clone was seen ten or more times. V and J are TRBV11-3 and TRBJ1-1; D may be TRBD1 (5 bases). Germline lookup yields CDR1 SGHNT and CDR2 YENEEA. Deletions cut 5 bases from V and 6 bases from J, with 16 bases between. This CDR3 has 14 amino acids. Here the CDR3 reads CASSLVGERSEAFF. Here the CDR3 DNA reads TGTGCCAGCAGCCTGGTGGGGGAGCGGTCTGAAGCTTTCTTT.

The table lists this clone with many counts. The chain carries TRBV15 and TRBJ2-1; D is possibly TRBD2 (5 bases). V lost 5 bases and J 5 bases, leaving 19 bases between the germline ends. The CDR3 consists of 16 residues. In germline, CDR1 is LNHNV, CDR2 YYDKDF (reference sequence). This CDR3 reads CATSGGLSRGNNEQFF. Here the CDR3 DNA reads TGTGCCACCAGCGGAGGACTGTCGAGAGGGAACAATGAGCAGTTCTTC.

This clone was detected a few times. The chain joins TRBV7-9 to TRBJ1-5; maybe TRBD1 (5 bases). Germline V gives CDR1 SEHNR, CDR2 FQNEAQ (reference sequence). This CDR3 contains 18 residues. V was clipped by 4 bases and J by 10 bases, with 29 bases between them. The CDR3 here is CASSSTPSSTAQSAPQHF. The CDR3 DNA sequence: TGTGCCAGCAGCTCGACTCCTTCCTCGACAGCACAATCAGCCCCCCAGCATTTT.

Points on this clone: An end of the junction differs from the germline gene, which may be a read error. The rearrangement links TRBV10-3 to TRBJ2-7, with 7 bases fitting TRBD1. Germline CDR1 reads ENHRY; CDR2 reads SYGVKD. The CDR3 covers 12 residues. The CDR3 reads CASSYTRDRLNF. CDR3 DNA: TGTGCCAGCAGTTACACCCGGGACAGACTAAACTTC.

This clone turned up a few times. This chain connects TRBV4-3 to TRBJ1-1, with 8 bases matching TRBD1. With 3 bases clipped from V and 4 bases from J, the junction kept 4 bases outside the gene matches. Germline lookup yields CDR1 LGHNA and CDR2 YSLEER. The CDR3 is 14 amino acids. The DNA for the CDR3 is TGCGCCAGCAGCCACGCCGACAGGGGCACTGAAGCTTTCTTT. Protein: CASSHADRGTEAFF.

This clone has a handful of counts. The J gene is TRBJ2-5, the V gene TRBV6-1; 8 bases are a match to TRBD1. Losses at the gene ends were 5 bases for V and 4 bases for J; bases not matched to a gene: 6. The CDR3 covers 14 residues. The germline V gene has CDR1 MNHNS and CDR2 SASEGT. In nucleotides, the CDR3 is TGTGCCAGCAGTTTCCGCAGGGGGCGAGAGACCCAGTACTTC. Protein: CASSFRRGRETQYF.

This clone was counted at least ten times. The sample contains more than one DNA sequence encoding this CDR3. The rearrangement links TRBV9 to TRBJ2-5, with 7 bases that match TRBD1. There are 14 residues in the CDR3. The germline V gene has CDR1 SGDLS and CDR2 YYNGEE. V lost 0 bases to trimming and J lost 5 bases; unmatched junction nucleotides: 4. CDR3 residues: CASSVGQGEETQYF. For the CDR3, the DNA is TGTGCCAGCAGCGTAGGTCAGGGGGAGGAGACCCAGTACTTC.

This clone has ten or more counts. The V gene is TRBV28, the J gene TRBJ2-1, with 8 bases aligning to TRBD1. Germline values: CDR1 MDHEN, CDR2 SYDVKM. Unmatched junction bases numbered 9, after V lost 10 bases and J lost 7 bases. The CDR3 spans 13 residues. The CDR3 DNA reads as TGTGCCACGCGATACAGGGGGAGGAATGAGCAGTTCTTC. It specifies CATRYRGRNEQFF.

This clone was counted between two and nine times. The chain couples TRBV19 to TRBJ2-7, with D maybe TRBD2 (6 bases). This CDR3 spans 14 amino acids. The ends were cut back, 3 bases at V and 4 bases at J, with 13 bases in the middle. CDR1 and CDR2 (germline): LNHDA, SQIVND (reference sequence). CDR3: CASSIGTGLYEQYF. The CDR3 bases are TGTGCCAGTAGTATTGGGACGGGACTTTACGAGCAGTACTTC.

This clone turned up a few times. This chain joins TRBV5-5 and TRBJ2-3, with D unresolved. CDR3 length equals 15 residues. V shed 0 bases and J shed 8 bases, with 16 bases lying between them. The V gene's germline CDR1 is SGHKS and CDR2 YYEKEE (reference sequence). CDR3 DNA sequence: TGTGCCAGCAGCTTGGAGGTCAGCACACAGAGTACGCAGTATTTT. It encodes CASSLEVSTQSTQYF.

The gene calls are TRBV28 and TRBJ1-2; TRBD1 matches at 8 bases. V trimming: 5 bases; J trimming: 5 bases; junction bases outside the gene matches: 13. The CDR3 is 16 residues long. The germline CDR1 and CDR2 sequences are MDHEN and SYDVKM. CDR3 in amino acids: CASSLSPGQDEYGYTF. In nucleotides, the CDR3 is TGTGCCAGCAGTCTGAGCCCGGGACAGGATGAATATGGCTACACCTTC.

The chain employs TRBV5-6 and TRBJ2-7; D not certain. The germline gives CDR1 SGHDT, CDR2 YYEEEE. The germline V and J ends were trimmed by 1 base and 7 bases, with 9 bases remaining between them. The CDR3 runs 12 residues. Here the CDR3 DNA reads TGTGCCAGCAGCTTGAACCGCCTAGAGCAGTACTTC. Its translation: CASSLNRLEQYF.

The genes are TRBV7-6 and TRBJ2-6; tentative D call: TRBD2 (5 bases). Trimming removed 5 bases at V and 2 bases at J, with 13 bases between. Germline V gene data show CDR1 as SGHVS and CDR2 as FNYEAQ. CDR3 length: 16 amino acids. The CDR3, as DNA: TGTGCCAGCAGCCCCGAGAAGCGGCCTGGGGCCAACGTCCTGACTTTC. It yields the protein CASSPEKRPGANVLTF. Full variable domain (outside the CDR3, taken from reference TRBV7-6 and TRBJ2-6): GAGVSQSPRYKVTKRGQDVALRCDPISGHVSLYWYRQALGQGPEFLTYFNYEAQQDKSGLPNDRFSAERPEGSISTLTIQRTEQRDSAMYRCASSPEKRPGANVLTFGAGSRLTVL.

V and J are TRBV6-1 and TRBJ2-1; D possibly corresponds to TRBD1 (5 bases). The V and J ends lost 0 bases and 9 bases respectively, with 15 bases between them. The germline gives CDR1 MNHNS, CDR2 SASEGT. The CDR3 loop spans 15 amino acids. CDR3 nucleotides: TGTGCCAGCAGTGAAGCTCCAGGGTACCCAGCTGAGCAGTTCTTC. Protein product: CASSEAPGYPAEQFF.

This clone has only a few counts. The V call is TRBV29-1, the J call TRBJ1-2; no reliable D call. Germline assignment: CDR1 SQVTM and CDR2 ANQGSEA. The CDR3 is 11 residues long. Trimming shortened V by 8 bases and J by 1 base, and 8 bases separated the two germline ends. The CDR3 here is CSSYFNYGYTF. Written as DNA, the CDR3 is TGCAGCTCATATTTTAACTATGGCTACACCTTC.

This clone was seen a few times. The V gene is TRBV10-3, the J gene TRBJ1-1, with no clear D. CDR3 size: 12 residues. CDR1 is ENHRY and CDR2 is SYGVKD in the germline V gene. Trimming pared 0 bases from V and 11 bases from J, leaving 10 bases between. This CDR3 reads CAISESGGLAFF. The CDR3 DNA reads TGTGCCATCAGTGAGTCTGGTGGGTTGGCTTTCTTT.

This clone was seen more than once but under ten times. The V gene is TRBV28, the J gene TRBJ2-5; 8 positions match TRBD2. V lost 8 bases to trimming and J lost 3 bases; unmatched junction nucleotides: 5. Germline V gene sequence: CDR1 MDHEN, CDR2 SYDVKM. This CDR3 has 13 amino acids. The CDR3 region is CASGLLAEETQYF. Here the CDR3 DNA reads TGTGCCAGCGGATTACTAGCGGAAGAGACCCAGTACTTC.

This clone showed up just a few times. Other DNA sequences in this specimen translate into the identical CDR3. The chain combines TRBV6-5 with TRBJ1-5; no clear D. V dropped 6 bases and J dropped 2 bases, with 8 bases sitting between them. The V gene's germline CDR1 is MNHEY and CDR2 SVGAGI. CDR3 size: 13 residues. The CDR3: CASSPAGNQPQHF. The DNA of the CDR3 is TGTGCCAGCAGCCCCGCCGGCAATCAGCCCCAGCATTTT.

This clone has only a few counts. This rearrangement joins TRBV6-5 to TRBJ2-7; 7 positions match TRBD2. V trimming: 2 bases; J trimming: 5 bases; junction bases outside the gene matches: 9. The CDR3 consists of 15 residues. From germline, CDR1 is MNHEY and CDR2 SVGAGI. CDR3 bases: TGTGCCAGCAGTTACAGAGGGAGGGCCATCGACGAGCAGTACTTC. Protein sequence: CASSYRGRAIDEQYF.

V is TRBV28 and J is TRBJ1-3, with D unresolved. The germline V and J ends were trimmed by 7 bases and 9 bases, with 13 bases remaining between them. Germline V CDR1 and CDR2: MDHEN, SYDVKM. The CDR3 extends over 12 amino acids. CDR3 coding DNA: TGTGCCAGCAAAGGCCAGAGACTCACCATATATTTT. Protein: CASKGQRLTIYF.

The sample holds a few counts of this clone. The chain employs TRBV6-5 and TRBJ2-7; the D call may be TRBD1 or TRBD2 (5 bases each). Germline CDR1 MNHEY, CDR2 SVGAGI. The CDR3 sequence is 14 residues long. Trimming took 7 bases from V and 0 from J, leaving 13 bases between them. CDR3 sequence reads: CASTVAGSSYEQYF. The CDR3 DNA follows: TGTGCCAGCACGGTGGCAGGGAGCTCCTACGAGCAGTACTTC.

The V and J genes are TRBV7-2 and TRBJ2-7, with D perhaps matching TRBD1 (6 bases). This CDR3 comprises 14 residues. Per germline, CDR1 SGHTA and CDR2 FQGNSA. V lost 3 bases and J lost 4, with 13 bases in between. CDR3 sequence: CASSLTGLRYEQYF. The CDR3 coding sequence is TGTGCCAGCAGCTTGACAGGTTTGCGGTACGAGCAGTACTTC.

The gene calls are TRBV7-3 and TRBJ2-7; 7 bases align to TRBD1. V lost 2 bases and J lost 4; bases outside the gene matches: 8. Per the germline V gene, CDR1 is SGHTA and CDR2 is FQGTGA. The CDR3 totals 15 residues. The CDR3 coding sequence is TGTGCCAGCAGCTTATCCGGGACAGAAACTTACGAGCAGTACTTC. Amino acid sequence: CASSLSGTETYEQYF.